The sequence of this T cell receptor beta chain was determined in a study of T cells in Graves' hyperthyroidism and ophthalmopathy. Study-level results: The blood repertoire included most of the expanded thyroid clonotypes above 0.001.

Stable Graves' hyperthyroidism denoted no ophthalmopathy progression over 18 months. CDR1 and CDR2 (germline): SGHAT, FQNNGV. Trimming removed 11 bases at V and 4 bases at J, with 17 bases between. This CDR3 has 13 amino acids. From RNA transcripts, TCR beta CDR3 regions were amplified. Primed by the HTBI set, a first-round RT-PCR was run on the TCR CDR3. TCRdb re-called the multiplex PCR reads with MiXCR, one entry per CDR3 protein. The data hold 600,000 or so distinct CDR3 sequences, with about half observed a single time. As concerns this clonotype: Its antigen is not identified.

The genes are TRBV11-2 and TRBJ2-5; the D gene is possibly TRBD2 (6 bases). This sequence was found in a woman aged 18-30 years with Graves' hyperthyroidism. The sample was peripheral blood or thyroid tissue (not recorded which). This CDR3 reads CAGNSVGGETQYF. The CDR3 DNA reads as TGTGCCGGCAATAGTGTGGGAGGAGAGACCCAGTACTTC.